Listed below are T cell receptor beta chains from one sample, sequenced in a study of T cell responses to AZD1222 COVID-19 vaccine. Generated by immunoSEQ multiplex PCR, the TCRdb table keeps only in-frame clones and is missing some. Seen here are roughly 140,000 clones, 88% observed once, and the top ten hold approximately 3.7%. The starting material was peripheral blood, obtained on day 0 of AZD1222 vaccination. All receptors come from an adult in good health. Each CDR3 is given with its conserved first and last residue. The order of the fields is J gene, D gene, V gene, clone size, CDR3 DNA, CDR3 protein. D genes are given only for firm matches. Only part of the rows carry a size: once, few, many, or a class if the clone is expanded.

>TRBJ1-5|TRBD1|TRBV27|NA
TGTGCCAGCAGTTTAACAGGGGGCAATCAGCCCCAGCATTTT
CASSLTGGNQPQHF
>TRBJ1-5|NA|TRBV6-2/TRBV6-3|NA
TGTGCCAGCAGTTGGGGAGGACAGCCCCAGCATTTT
CASSWGGQPQHF
>TRBJ2-7|TRBD1|TRBV25-1|NA
TGTGCCAGCAGTGAAGGGACAGGAATCTACGAGCAGTACTTC
CASSEGTGIYEQYF
>TRBJ2-5|NA|TRBV12-3/TRBV12-4|few
TGTGCCAGCAGTTTAAGGCAGGGAGGGACCCAGTACTTC
CASSLRQGGTQYF
>TRBJ1-5|NA|TRBV27|NA
TGTGCCAGCAGTTTCTCCGGGATAAGTAATCAGCCCCAGCATTTT
CASSFSGISNQPQHF
>TRBJ2-1|NA|TRBV3-1/TRBV3-2|NA
TGTGCCAGCAGCCAACCACCTAGCGATAAGCAGTTCTTC
CASSQPPSDKQFF
>TRBJ2-7|NA|TRBV5-1|NA
TGCGCCAGCAGCTTGGAGGCCGGAACCTACGAGCAGTACTTC
CASSLEAGTYEQYF
>TRBJ2-5|NA|TRBV20-1|NA
TGCAGTGCTAGTCAGCCATTTGGCGGGACTCAAGAGACCCAGTACTTC
CSASQPFGGTQETQYF
>TRBJ1-1|NA|TRBV14|NA
TGTGCCAGCAGCCAAAGTAGAGGTGGCGACACTGAAGCTTTCTTT
CASSQSRGGDTEAFF
>TRBJ2-3|TRBD2|TRBV29-1|NA
TGCAGCCTATGTGGGACTAGTGAGGTGGATACGCAGTATTTT
CSLCGTSEVDTQYF
>TRBJ1-1|NA|TRBV6-2/TRBV6-3|NA
TGTGCCAGCAGTTCCACCTCGGGGGGCCTCAGCTCCACTGAAGCTTTCTTT
CASSSTSGGLSSTEAFF
>TRBJ2-7|TRBD1|TRBV6-5|NA
TGTGCCAGCAGGGATCCTGCGACAGGGGGGTACGAGCAGTACTTC
CASRDPATGGYEQYF
>TRBJ2-1|TRBD2|TRBV29-1|NA
TGCAGCGTGGAAATACTAGCGGGAGACGTTTACAATGAGCAGTTCTTC
CSVEILAGDVYNEQFF
>TRBJ1-3|NA|TRBV25-1|NA
TGTGCCAGCAGTGAATCTATAGGACAGCACTCTGGAAACACCATATATTTT
CASSESIGQHSGNTIYF
>TRBJ1-1|TRBD1|TRBV4-3|NA
TGCGCCAGCAGCCAAGATCTTGGGGACAGCGAAGCTTTCTTT
CASSQDLGDSEAFF
>TRBJ2-5|NA|TRBV19|NA
TGTGCCAGTAGGGACGGACAGAAAGAGACCCAGTACTTC
CASRDGQKETQYF
>TRBJ2-2|NA|TRBV5-4|NA
TGTGCCAGCACCCATCCCGGGACGGAAAGGGCCGGGGAGCTGTTTTTT
CASTHPGTERAGELFF
>TRBJ1-1|NA|TRBV4-1|NA
TGCGCCAGCAGCCAAGAGACTTGGGTTACTGAAGCTTTCTTT
CASSQETWVTEAFF
>TRBJ2-7|TRBD1|TRBV2|NA
TGTGCCAGGTCGGGACAGGGGAACTACGAGCAGTACTTC
CARSGQGNYEQYF
>TRBJ2-7|NA|TRBV30|NA
TGTGCCTGGAGTGTGGTGACCGGGTCGGCCGAGCAGTACTTC
CAWSVVTGSAEQYF
>TRBJ2-7|TRBD2|TRBV24-1|NA
TGTGCCACCAGTGATTTTTCTAGCGGTTCCTACGAGCAGTACTTC
CATSDFSSGSYEQYF
>TRBJ2-7|NA|TRBV30|NA
TGTGCCTGGAGTTTTGAGGGAGGAAGATACGAGCAGTACTTC
CAWSFEGGRYEQYF
>TRBJ2-1|NA|TRBV20-1|NA
TGCAGTGCTAGTTGGGGTACTGAGTCCAATGAGCAGTTCTTC
CSASWGTESNEQFF
>TRBJ2-7|NA|TRBV6-5|NA
TGTGCCAGCAGGCACACCGGGACGGCCTTCTACGAGCAGTACTTC
CASRHTGTAFYEQYF
>TRBJ1-6|NA|TRBV6-5|NA
TGTGCCAGCAGGTACCCAGACGGATCACCCCTCCACTTT
CASRYPDGSPLHF
>TRBJ1-1|NA|TRBV9|NA
TGTGCCAGCGGACCGAACACTGAAGCTTTCTTT
CASGPNTEAFF
>TRBJ2-7|TRBD2|TRBV6-2/TRBV6-3|NA
TGTGCCAGCAGTGCCCCCCCGAGCGGGAGGTTCTGGTACGAGCAGTACTTC
CASSAPPSGRFWYEQYF
>TRBJ2-5|NA|TRBV7-9|NA
TGTGCCAGCAGCTTCTCGGAATTTGGTGAGACCCAGTACTTC
CASSFSEFGETQYF
>TRBJ2-6|NA|TRBV3-1/TRBV3-2|NA
TGTGCCAGCAGCCAAGGGGACCGTCTAAGGTTC
CASSQGDRLRF
>TRBJ2-1|NA|TRBV3-1/TRBV3-2|NA
TGTGCCAGCAGCATATGGACGTACAATGAGCAGTTCTTC
CASSIWTYNEQFF
>TRBJ2-3|TRBD2|TRBV9|few
TGTGCCAGCAGCGTAAAGCTAGCGGGGTACACTAGCACAGATACGCAGTATTTT
CASSVKLAGYTSTDTQYF
>TRBJ2-3|NA|TRBV5-5|NA
TGTGCCAGCAGCCCCCTTGATACGCAGTATTTT
CASSPLDTQYF
>TRBJ1-1|NA|TRBV4-2|NA
TGTGCCAGCAGCCAAGCACCTCAAGGCGGGACTGAAGCTTTCTTT
CASSQAPQGGTEAFF
>TRBJ1-2|NA|TRBV29-1|NA
TGCAGCGTTGAACAGGACAGCAGAAACTATGGCTACACCTTC
CSVEQDSRNYGYTF
>TRBJ1-1|NA|TRBV6-6|NA
TGTGCCAGCAGTTACGGAGGGACTGAAGCTTTCTTT
CASSYGGTEAFF
>TRBJ2-5|NA|TRBV27|NA
TGTGCCAGCGGGATGAAAGAGACCCAGTACTTC
CASGMKETQYF
>TRBJ2-3|NA|TRBV2|NA
TGTGCCAGCAGTCTTATGGCGGGGCGCACAGATACGCAGTATTTT
CASSLMAGRTDTQYF
>TRBJ2-3|NA|TRBV10-2|NA
TGCGCCAGCAGTGTGGGGGGTAGCACAGATACGCAGTATTTT
CASSVGGSTDTQYF
>TRBJ1-5|NA|TRBV28|NA
TGTGCCAGCAAGGGTATGGATCAGCCCCAGCATTTT
CASKGMDQPQHF
>TRBJ2-2|NA|TRBV28|NA
TGTGCCAGCACCCGGAACACCGGGGAGCTGTTTTTT
CASTRNTGELFF
>TRBJ1-1|NA|TRBV19|NA
TGTGCCAGTACGAAATTCTCCGCGGTGGGCACTGAAGCTTTCTTT
CASTKFSAVGTEAFF
>TRBJ2-1|TRBD2|TRBV29-1|NA
TGCAGCGTTGAACCTAGCGGGAGAGACGAGCAGTTCTTC
CSVEPSGRDEQFF
>TRBJ2-7|TRBD1|TRBV12-3/TRBV12-4|NA
TGTGCCAGCAGTTTAACAGGGGGATACGAGCAGTACTTC
CASSLTGGYEQYF
>TRBJ1-3|NA|TRBV6-1|NA
TGTGCCAGCAGTGAACTCGTGGCTGGAAACACCATATATTTT
CASSELVAGNTIYF
>TRBJ1-1|NA|TRBV5-4|once
TGTGCCAGCAGCTTGTGGGATGACACTGAAGCTTTCTTT
CASSLWDDTEAFF
>TRBJ2-7|NA|TRBV5-1|NA
TGCGCCAGCAGCTTAGGGTCGTTGGGCTACGAGCAGTACTTC
CASSLGSLGYEQYF
>TRBJ2-1|TRBD2|TRBV14|NA
TGTGCCAGCAGCCACCGGCAGCGGGAGGGTAAGGTATCCTACAATGAGCAGTTCTTC
CASSHRQREGKVSYNEQFF
>TRBJ2-3|NA|TRBV19|once
TGTGCCAGTAGTATTCAAGGGGGTGATACGCAGTATTTT
CASSIQGGDTQYF
>TRBJ1-2|NA|TRBV28|NA
TGTGCCAGCAGTCTGCATATAGGACCCCAGGGTGGCTACACCTTC
CASSLHIGPQGGYTF
>TRBJ1-5|TRBD1|TRBV28|NA
TGTGCCAGCAGCACCATGCGACAGGGGGGCAATCAGCCCCAGCATTTT
CASSTMRQGGNQPQHF
>TRBJ1-5|NA|TRBV28|NA
TGTGCCAGCAGTTCACATACGAGGTGGGGTCAGCCCCAGCATTTT
CASSSHTRWGQPQHF
>TRBJ1-4|NA|TRBV5-1|once
TGCGCCAGCAGCACCAGGGATTCAACTAATGAAAAACTGTTTTTT
CASSTRDSTNEKLFF
>TRBJ1-3|NA|TRBV6-5|NA
TGTGCCAGCAGGGATTACCGCTCTGGAAACACCATATATTTT
CASRDYRSGNTIYF
>TRBJ1-1|NA|TRBV9|NA
TGTGCCAGCAGCGTAACGGCGGGGATTGACACTGAAGCTTTCTTT
CASSVTAGIDTEAFF
>TRBJ1-1|NA|TRBV7-2|NA
TGTGCCAGCAGCCTAGAGGGAGGGTTCACTGAAGCTTTCTTT
CASSLEGGFTEAFF